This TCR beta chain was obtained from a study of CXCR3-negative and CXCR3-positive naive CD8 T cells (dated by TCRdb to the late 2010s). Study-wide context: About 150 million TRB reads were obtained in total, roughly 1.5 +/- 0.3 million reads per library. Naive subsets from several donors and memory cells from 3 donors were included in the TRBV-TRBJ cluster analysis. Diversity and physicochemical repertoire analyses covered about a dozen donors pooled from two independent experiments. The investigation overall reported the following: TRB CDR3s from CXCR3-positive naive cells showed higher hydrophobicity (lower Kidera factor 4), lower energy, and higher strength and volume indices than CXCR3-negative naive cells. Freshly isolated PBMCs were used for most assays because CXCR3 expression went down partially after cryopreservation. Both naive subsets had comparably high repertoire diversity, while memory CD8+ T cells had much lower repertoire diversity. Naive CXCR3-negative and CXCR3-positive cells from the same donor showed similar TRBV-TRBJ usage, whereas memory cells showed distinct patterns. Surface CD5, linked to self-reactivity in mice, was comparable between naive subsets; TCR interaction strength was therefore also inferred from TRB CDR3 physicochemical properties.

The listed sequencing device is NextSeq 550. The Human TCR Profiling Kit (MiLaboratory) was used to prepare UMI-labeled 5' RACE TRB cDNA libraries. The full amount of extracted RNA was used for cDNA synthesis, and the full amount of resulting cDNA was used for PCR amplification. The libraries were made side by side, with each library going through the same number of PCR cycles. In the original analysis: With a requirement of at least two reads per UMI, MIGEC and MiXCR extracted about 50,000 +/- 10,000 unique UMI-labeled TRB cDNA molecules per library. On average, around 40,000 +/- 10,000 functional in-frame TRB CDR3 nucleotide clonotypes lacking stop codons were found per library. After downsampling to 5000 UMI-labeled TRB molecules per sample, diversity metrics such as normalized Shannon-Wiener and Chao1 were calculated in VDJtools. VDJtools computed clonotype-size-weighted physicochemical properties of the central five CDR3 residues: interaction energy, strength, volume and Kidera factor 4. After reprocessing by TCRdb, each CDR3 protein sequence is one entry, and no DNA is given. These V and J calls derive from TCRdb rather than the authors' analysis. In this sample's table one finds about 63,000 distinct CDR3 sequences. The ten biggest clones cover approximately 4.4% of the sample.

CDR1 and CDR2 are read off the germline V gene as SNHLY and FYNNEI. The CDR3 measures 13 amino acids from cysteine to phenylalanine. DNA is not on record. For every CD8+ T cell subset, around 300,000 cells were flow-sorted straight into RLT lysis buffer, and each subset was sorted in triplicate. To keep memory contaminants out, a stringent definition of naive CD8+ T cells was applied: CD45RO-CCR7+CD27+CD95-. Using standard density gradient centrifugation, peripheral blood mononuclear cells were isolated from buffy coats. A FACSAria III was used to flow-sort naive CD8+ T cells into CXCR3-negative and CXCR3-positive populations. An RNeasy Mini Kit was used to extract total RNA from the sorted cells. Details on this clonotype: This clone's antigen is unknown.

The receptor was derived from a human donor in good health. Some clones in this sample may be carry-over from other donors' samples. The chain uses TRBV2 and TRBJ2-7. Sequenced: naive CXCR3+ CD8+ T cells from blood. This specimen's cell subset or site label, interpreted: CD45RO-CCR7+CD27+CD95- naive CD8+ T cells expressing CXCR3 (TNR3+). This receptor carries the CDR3 CASSEDGSYEQYF.